One sample yielded the 21 T cell receptor beta chains listed below, sequenced in a study of shared clonotypes between healthy human individuals. The protocol was immunoSEQ multiplex PCR, while the TCRdb copy is restricted to in-frame clones and leaves out a portion. The sample gives 1.6 million or so clones, over 95% of which show up once; approximately 1.1% is in the top ten. The sequencing input was naive CD4+ T cells sorted from blood. As to subset: CD45RA+ positively selected. These receptors all come from a man between 25 and 39 years old in good health.

In regard to this clone: Other DNA sequences of this sample code for an identical CDR3. This chain connects TRBV5-1 to TRBJ2-3; 8 bases map to TRBD2. Germline V CDR1 and CDR2: SGHRS, YFSETQ. The CDR3 covers 16 residues. J lost 0 bases, V lost 1 base, and 4 bases had no gene match. CDR3: CASSLLSSGSTDTQYF. The CDR3, as DNA: TGCGCCAGCAGCTTGTTGTCTAGCGGGAGCACAGATACGCAGTATTTT.

Concerning this clone itself: The conserved closing phenylalanine or tryptophan is absent in this CDR3, likely reflecting a read error. It is unclear where the CDR3 begins or ends on the DNA, so no DNA is shown, and the CDR3 is as TCRdb lists it. The CDR3 is CATLRTSR. The chain carries TRBV28 and TRBJ2-7; the DNA was not used to check the table's D call, TRBD1. A total of 8 residues make up the CDR3, ends included. Germline CDR1 is MDHEN and CDR2 is SYDVKM.

The chain employs TRBV28 and TRBJ2-4, with 9 bases lining up with TRBD2. The CDR3 contains 17 residues. The germline V gene has CDR1 MDHEN and CDR2 SYDVKM. After removal of 7 bases from V and 0 bases from J, the junction contained 10 bases not matched to a gene. The CDR3 nucleotides read TGTGCCAGCAATTATCAAAAAGCGGGGGGAGCCAAAAACATTCAGTACTTC. Its translation: CASNYQKAGGAKNIQYF.

The V call is TRBV19, the J call TRBJ2-1, with 8 bases matching TRBD2. Germline V gene sequence: CDR1 LNHDA, CDR2 SQIVND (reference sequence). The CDR3 totals 16 residues. Trimming took 7 bases from V and 9 from J; bases not matched to a gene: 17. CDR3 region: CASNLGAAGVMAEQFF. CDR3 coding DNA: TGTGCCAGTAATCTAGGGGCAGCGGGAGTAATGGCTGAGCAGTTCTTC.

The genes are TRBV7-2 and TRBJ2-3, with TRBD2 matching 8 bases. The CDR3 spans 16 residues. V lost 5 bases to trimming and J lost 3 bases; unmatched junction nucleotides: 10. The germline gives CDR1 SGHTA, CDR2 FQGNSA. The CDR3 is CASSPVAGGGTDTQYF. The CDR3 DNA is TGTGCCAGCAGCCCAGTGGCGGGAGGAGGGACAGATACGCAGTATTTT.

The genes are TRBV7-2 and TRBJ2-1; D may be TRBD1 (6 bases). The length of the CDR3 is 15 residues. V was cut by 6 bases and J by 2 bases, with 14 bases left in between. CDR1 is SGHTA, CDR2 FQGNSA, per germline. The CDR3 reads CASRPDRFTYNEQFF. As DNA, the CDR3 is TGTGCCAGCAGACCCGACAGGTTCACCTACAATGAGCAGTTCTTC.

V usage is TRBV28 and J usage is TRBJ2-7, with D possibly matching TRBD1 (6 bases). The CDR3 runs to 13 residues. V lost 4 bases to trimming and J lost 7 bases, with 14 bases between them. Germline V gene sequence: CDR1 MDHEN, CDR2 SYDVKM. CDR3: CASSSGTFGEQYF. In DNA form, the CDR3 reads TGTGCCAGCAGTTCCGGGACATTTGGGGAGCAGTACTTC.

The V gene is TRBV28, the J gene TRBJ2-1; D is perhaps TRBD2 (6 bases). The length of the CDR3 is 12 residues. V gave up 7 bases and J gave up 5 bases, with 9 bases separating them. CDR1 and CDR2 from the germline V gene are MDHEN and SYDVKM. CDR3 residues: CASKEGNNEQFF. The CDR3 DNA is TGTGCCAGCAAGGAGGGGAACAATGAGCAGTTCTTC.

This chain uses TRBV7-2 with TRBJ2-7; D is uncertain. V lost 2 bases, J lost 5 bases, and 13 bases lay in between. There are 14 residues in the CDR3. Germline V CDR1 and CDR2: SGHTA, FQGNSA. For the CDR3, the DNA is TGTGCCAGCAGCTTAATGAGTTTAAGGAACGAGCAGTACTTC. Protein sequence: CASSLMSLRNEQYF.

The chain has TRBV4-3 and TRBJ1-2; 7 nucleotides line up with TRBD1. V lost 0 bases and J lost 6; bases outside the gene matches: 7. The CDR3 length is 15 residues. Looked up from germline, CDR1 is LGHNA and CDR2 is YSLEER. The CDR3 bases are TGCGCCAGCAGCCAAGAGACAGGGAACTCGAATGGCTACACCTTC. This translates into CASSQETGNSNGYTF.

This sequence joins TRBV6-5 and TRBJ2-7; 7 bases are a match to TRBD1. CDR1 and CDR2 (germline): MNHEY, SVGAGI. After removal of 7 bases from V and 2 bases from J, the junction contained 8 bases not matched to a gene. CDR3 size: 14 residues. This CDR3 reads CASTRSQGTYEQYF. The CDR3, as DNA: TGTGCCAGCACCAGATCACAGGGGACCTACGAGCAGTACTTC.

V gene TRBV5-5 combines with J gene TRBJ2-1; D might be TRBD1 (6 bases). With 6 bases removed from V and 7 bases from J, the gap between germline ends came to 17 bases. CDR1 is SGHKS, CDR2 YYEKEE, per germline (reference sequence). This CDR3 spans 14 amino acids. The CDR3 DNA reads as TGTGCCAGCATGTCATCCGGGACACTTAATGAGCAGTTCTTC. Protein: CASMSSGTLNEQFF.

The V call is TRBV18, the J call TRBJ2-3; D remains ambiguous. CDR3 length: 15 residues. V was cut by 3 bases and J by 2 bases, with 12 bases left in between. Per germline, CDR1 KGHSH and CDR2 LQKENI. In nucleotides, the CDR3 is TGTGCCAGCTCACCTCCGAGCGTGTCCACAGATACGCAGTATTTT. It yields the protein CASSPPSVSTDTQYF. Filled out from reference TRBV18 and TRBJ2-3, the complete variable domain reads NAGVMQNPRHLVRRRGQEARLRCSPMKGHSHVYWYRQLPEEGLKFMVYLQKENIIDESGMPKERFSAEFPKEGPSILRIQQVVRGDSAAYFCASSPPSVSTDTQYFGPGTRLTVL.

A note on this clone: Other nucleotide sequences in the sample specify the same CDR3. The rearrangement links TRBV28 to TRBJ2-7; 8 bases line up with TRBD2. This CDR3 spans 14 amino acids. With V trimmed by 3 bases and J by 4 bases, 5 bases remained unmatched. Germline-derived CDR1 and CDR2 are MDHEN and SYDVKM. CDR3 bases: TGTGCCAGCAGTTTGTTGGCGGGGGGTTACGAGCAGTACTTC. This translates into CASSLLAGGYEQYF.

The table lists this clone with a count of one. The chain employs TRBV9 and TRBJ2-4; no clear D gene. The CDR3 runs to 16 residues. Germline CDR1 is SGDLS and CDR2 is YYNGEE. V shed 4 bases and J shed 0 bases, with 14 bases lying between them. DNA of the CDR3: TGTGCCAGCAGCTCAATCGACGACATAGCCAAAAACATTCAGTACTTC. Its translation: CASSSIDDIAKNIQYF.

The chain links TRBV6-1 to TRBJ1-3, with TRBD1 matching 12 bases. Germline V gives CDR1 MNHNS, CDR2 SASEGT. The J segment lost 4 bases and the V segment lost 2 bases, leaving 6 bases of the junction unmatched. CDR3 length equals 17 residues. CDR3 sequence: CASSEIPGQGAGNTIYF. For the CDR3, the DNA is TGTGCCAGCAGTGAAATACCGGGACAGGGGGCCGGAAACACCATATATTTT.

The chain employs TRBV28 and TRBJ2-2; 7 bases align to TRBD2. Per the germline V gene, CDR1 is MDHEN and CDR2 is SYDVKM. V lost 4 bases to trimming and J lost 4 bases; unmatched junction nucleotides: 18. The CDR3 is made up of 19 amino acids. CDR3 loop: CASSSLGGERRRITGELFF. CDR3 bases: TGTGCCAGCAGTTCGCTGGGGGGGGAAAGGAGACGTATCACCGGGGAGCTGTTTTTT.

The chain recombines TRBV19 with TRBJ2-1; 7 bases fit TRBD2. The CDR3 loop spans 17 amino acids. After removal of 5 bases from V and 1 base from J, the junction contained 11 bases not matched to a gene. Germline CDR1 LNHDA, CDR2 SQIVND (reference sequence). The CDR3 sequence is CASSPASGPLSYNEQFF. The CDR3 DNA is TGTGCCAGTAGTCCCGCTAGCGGTCCCCTATCCTACAATGAGCAGTTCTTC. Using reference TRBV19 and TRBJ2-1 for the parts outside the CDR3, the full variable domain is DGGITQSPKYLFRKEGQNVTLSCEQNLNHDAMYWYRQDPGQGLRLIYYSQIVNDFQKGDIAEGYSVSREKKESFPLTVTSAQKNPTAFYLCASSPASGPLSYNEQFFGPGTRLTVL.

The chain uses TRBV7-6 and TRBJ2-3, with TRBD2 identical over 9 bases. Looked up from germline, CDR1 is SGHVS and CDR2 is FNYEAQ. V gave up 0 bases and J gave up 5 bases; unmatched junction bases: 9. The CDR3 has 17 residues. CDR3 nucleotide sequence: TGTGCCAGCAGCTTAGCGCGAGGTAGCGGGAGCCAAGATACGCAGTATTTT. Translation gives CASSLARGSGSQDTQYF.

The chain carries TRBV7-6 and TRBJ2-2, with unresolved D. This CDR3 has 12 residues. Trimming cost V 3 bases and J 8 bases, with 7 bases left between them. The germline CDR1 and CDR2 sequences are SGHVS and FNYEAQ. The CDR3 loop reads CASSLAVGELFF. In nucleotides, the CDR3 is TGTGCCAGCAGCTTGGCAGTTGGGGAGCTGTTTTTT.

The chain's CDR3 is CASSKDRIAGNQPQHF. CDR3 nucleotide sequence: TGTGCCAGCAGCAAAGACAGGATTGCGGGCAATCAGCCCCAGCATTTT. The J gene is TRBJ1-5, the V gene TRBV7-9, with a tentative D call TRBD1 (6 bases). Germline-derived CDR1 and CDR2 are SEHNR and FQNEAQ (reference sequence). The CDR3 is made up of 16 amino acids. Trimming pared 5 bases from V and 2 bases from J, leaving 16 bases between.